The entry below gives a single T cell receptor beta chain sequence along with its context. Residents of about two dozen US areas, aged about 18 to 89 years, made up the participants. The data stem from a study of blood T cell repertoires in COVID-19. Source study methods: By means of reference gene primer amplification, nucleated cell counts were estimated. The table came from immunoSEQ multiplex PCR; TCRdb's copy has only in-frame clones and leaves some out. V and J calls and clone size come straight from that table; D and trimming were deduced from the DNA. The sample lists about 250,000 clones, 80% to 90% seen once, with approximately 4% in the top ten. The length of the CDR3 is 14 residues. The V end lost 3 bases, the J end lost 6 bases, and 11 bases lay between the germline ends. The germline gives CDR1 LNHDA, CDR2 SQIVND (reference sequence).

The specimen was PBMCs or T cells enriched from blood (not recorded which). The chain has TRBV19 and TRBJ2-2; TRBD1 might be the D (6 bases). This receptor was obtained from a woman aged 25-40 years who had recovered from COVID-19. Here the CDR3 reads CASSITGISGELFF. CDR3 bases: TGTGCCAGTAGTATTACAGGGATTTCCGGGGAGCTGTTTTTT.